This T cell receptor beta chain was sequenced during a study of regulatory T cells in long-lasting Graves disease. The CDR3 covers 12 residues. The germline V gene has CDR1 SNHLY and CDR2 FYNNEI. This clonotype has a count of ten or more. The antigen is not known. At one end the junction does not follow the germline gene, possibly because of a read error. General observations from the study: Persistent Graves' patients showed a TCR diversity that was lower than that of newly diagnosed ones.

With iRepertoire HTBI primers and Arm-PCR of CDR3 regions, TCR beta libraries were built. Each CDR3 protein gets one entry after TCRdb re-called the multiplex PCR reads with MiXCR. The sample contains hundreds of thousands of distinct CDR3 sequences, roughly 16% of which appear only once. Regarding time point: newly diagnosed GD, antithyroid drugs for less than 3 months. Researchers made the TCR library from RNA that was extracted from PBMCs. The same sample was also used in a study of T cells in Graves' hyperthyroidism and ophthalmopathy. From that paper: If no ophthalmopathy progression occurred within 18 months, Graves' hyperthyroidism was stable. TCR CDR3 underwent first-round RT-PCR with the HTBI primer set. Most clonotypes that expanded in the thyroid above 0.001 also showed up in blood.

The specimen was peripheral blood mononuclear cells (PBMCs), collected at new diagnosis, from a patient treated with antithyroid drugs. The V gene is TRBV2, the J gene TRBJ1-5, with D unresolved. This clonotype was obtained from a woman in her 30s with Graves disease. The DNA of the CDR3 is TGCGCCAGCATGGGCTCCCGGCAGCCCCAGCATTTT. Protein product: CASMGSRQPQHF.